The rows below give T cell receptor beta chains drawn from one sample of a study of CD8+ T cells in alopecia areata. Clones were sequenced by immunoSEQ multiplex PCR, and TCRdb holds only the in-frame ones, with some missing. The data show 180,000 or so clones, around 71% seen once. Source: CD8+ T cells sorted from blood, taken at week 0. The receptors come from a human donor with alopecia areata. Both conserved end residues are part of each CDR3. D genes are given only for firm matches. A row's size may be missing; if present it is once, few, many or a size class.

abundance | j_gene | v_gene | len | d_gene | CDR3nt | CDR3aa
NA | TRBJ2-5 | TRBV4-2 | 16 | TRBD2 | TGTGCCAGCAGCCAAGATGCTAGCGGGGGTTCAGAGACCCAGTACTTC | CASSQDASGGSETQYF
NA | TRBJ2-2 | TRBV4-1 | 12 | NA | TGCGCCAGCGCCGGGAGCACCGGGGAGCTGTTTTTT | CASAGSTGELFF
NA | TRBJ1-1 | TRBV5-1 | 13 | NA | TGCGCCAGCAGCCCGGGGATGAACACTGAAGCTTTCTTT | CASSPGMNTEAFF
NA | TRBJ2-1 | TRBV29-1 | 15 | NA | TGCAGCGTTGACTCGGGGTCGGAGACTTCCAATGAGCAGTTCTTC | CSVDSGSETSNEQFF
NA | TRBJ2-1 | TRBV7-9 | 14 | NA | TGTGCCGCGGATTACTTGGCCTCCTACAATGAGCAGTTCTTC | CAADYLASYNEQFF
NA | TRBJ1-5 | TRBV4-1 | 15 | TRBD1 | TGCGCCAGCAGCGGGAGGACAGGAGGCAATCAGCCCCAGCATTTT | CASSGRTGGNQPQHF
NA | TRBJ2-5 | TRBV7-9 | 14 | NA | TGTGCCAGCAGCCGAGAGGGACAACAAGAGACCCAGTACTTC | CASSREGQQETQYF
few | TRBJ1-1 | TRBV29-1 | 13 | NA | TGCAGCGTTGAAATTTTCGGTCAGGGAGAAGCTTTCTTT | CSVEIFGQGEAFF
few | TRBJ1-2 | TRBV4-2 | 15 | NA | TGTGCCAGCAGCCAAGGGGGCCTCCCTAACTATGGCTACACCTTC | CASSQGGLPNYGYTF
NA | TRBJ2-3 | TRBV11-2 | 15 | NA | TGTGCCAGCAGCTTAGGAGGGGCCTCGGGGGATACGCAGTATTTT | CASSLGGASGDTQYF
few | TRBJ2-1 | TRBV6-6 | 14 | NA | TGTGCCAGCATGGGCTCAAGCTCCTACAATGAGCAGTTCTTC | CASMGSSSYNEQFF
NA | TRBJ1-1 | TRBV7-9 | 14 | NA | TGTGCCAGCAGACCCCGGGAGGGGCGAACTGAAGCTTTCTTT | CASRPREGRTEAFF
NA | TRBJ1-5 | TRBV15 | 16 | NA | TGTGCCACCAGCAGAGATCACCCAGGGAGCAATCAGCCCCAGCATTTT | CATSRDHPGSNQPQHF
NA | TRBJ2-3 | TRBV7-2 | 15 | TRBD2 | TGTGCCAGCAGCTTTGCGGGGGGGGACGCAGATACGCAGTATTTT | CASSFAGGDADTQYF
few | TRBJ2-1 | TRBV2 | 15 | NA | TGTGCCAACCTCGGGGCGGGTATGTCCTACAATGAGCAGTTCTTC | CANLGAGMSYNEQFF
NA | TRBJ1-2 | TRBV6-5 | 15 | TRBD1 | TGTGCCAGCAGTCAGGACAGGGATGCTAACTATGGCTACACCTTC | CASSQDRDANYGYTF
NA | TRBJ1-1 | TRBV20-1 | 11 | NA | TGCAGTGCTAGTGACTACACTGAAGCTTTCTTT | CSASDYTEAFF
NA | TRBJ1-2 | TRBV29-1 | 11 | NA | TGCAGCGTTGGTCGCTACTATGGCTACACCTTC | CSVGRYYGYTF
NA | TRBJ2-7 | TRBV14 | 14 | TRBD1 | TGTGCCAGCAGCCGCGGGACAGGGGCTAACGAGCAGTACTTC | CASSRGTGANEQYF
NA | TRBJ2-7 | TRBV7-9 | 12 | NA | TGTGCCAGCAGCAGACCCACCCTCGAGCAGTACTTC | CASSRPTLEQYF
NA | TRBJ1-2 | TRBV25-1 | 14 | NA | TGTGCCAGCAGTGAAGTGACAGAAAACTATGGCTACACCTTC | CASSEVTENYGYTF
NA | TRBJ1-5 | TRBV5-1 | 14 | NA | TGCGCCAGCAGCTTGGGGGCAGGGAATCAGCCCCAGCATTTT | CASSLGAGNQPQHF
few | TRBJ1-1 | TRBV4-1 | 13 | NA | TGCGCCAGCAGCCAAGAATATGTGTCTGAAGCTTTCTTT | CASSQEYVSEAFF
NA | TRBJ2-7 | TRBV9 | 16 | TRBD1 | TGTGCCAGCAGCGGGTGGACAGGGAATTCCTCCTACGAGCAGTACTTC | CASSGWTGNSSYEQYF
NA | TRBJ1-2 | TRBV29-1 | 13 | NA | TGCAGCGTTGATATGGTAGATAACTATGGCTACACCTTC | CSVDMVDNYGYTF
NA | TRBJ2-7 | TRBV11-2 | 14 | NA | TGTGCCAGCAGCCAAGGGGACACCGACTACGAGCAGTACTTC | CASSQGDTDYEQYF
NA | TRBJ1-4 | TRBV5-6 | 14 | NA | TGTGCCAGCAGCTTAAGGGGGGCTAGGGAAAAACTGTTTTTT | CASSLRGAREKLFF